A selection of T cell receptor beta chains follows, all from one sample in a study of spatial heterogeneity in lung cancer. TCRdb ran MiXCR on the 5' RACE reads and lists one entry per CDR3 protein. The sample shows 30,000 to 40,000 distinct CDR3 sequences, around 7.6% of them seen only once. The sample was PBMCs, taken at follow-up. These receptors came from a male donor with early-stage non-small cell lung cancer. Both conserved end residues are part of each CDR3. Each record gives: D gene, V gene, J gene, clone size, CDR3 protein, CDR3 DNA. D genes are given only for firm matches. The size of a clone is reported for some rows only, either as once, few or many, or as a class for expanded clones.

d_gene: .
v_gene: TRBV20-1
j_gene: TRBJ2-1
abundance: many
CDR3aa: CSARGLRSDNEQFF
CDR3nt: TGCAGTGCTAGGGGACTTCGGAGCGACAATGAGCAGTTCTTC

d_gene: TRBD1
v_gene: TRBV18
j_gene: TRBJ1-5
abundance: many
CDR3aa: CASSPGRGQPQHF
CDR3nt: TGTGCCAGCTCACCGGGCAGGGGGCAGCCCCAGCATTTT

d_gene: .
v_gene: TRBV20-1
j_gene: TRBJ2-7
abundance: many
CDR3aa: CSARKSALDYEQYF
CDR3nt: TGCAGTGCTAGAAAGTCAGCGCTGGACTACGAGCAGTACTTC

d_gene: .
v_gene: TRBV7-8
j_gene: TRBJ2-1
abundance: many
CDR3aa: CASSLGVGSYNEQFF
CDR3nt: TGTGCCAGCAGCTTAGGGGTGGGGTCCTACAATGAGCAGTTCTTC

d_gene: .
v_gene: TRBV20-1
j_gene: TRBJ1-2
abundance: many
CDR3aa: CSATLPQDGYTF
CDR3nt: TGCAGTGCTACCCTCCCCCAGGATGGCTACACCTTC

d_gene: TRBD1
v_gene: TRBV30
j_gene: TRBJ1-2
abundance: medium-sized
CDR3aa: CAWVGQGGRGGYTF
CDR3nt: TGTGCCTGGGTCGGACAGGGCGGTCGCGGCGGCTACACCTTC

d_gene: .
v_gene: TRBV7-8
j_gene: TRBJ2-1
abundance: many
CDR3aa: CASSLGWGSSAYEQFF
CDR3nt: TGTGCCAGCAGCTTAGGTTGGGGGTCGTCGGCATATGAGCAGTTCTTC

d_gene: TRBD1
v_gene: TRBV11-3
j_gene: TRBJ2-3
abundance: many
CDR3aa: CASSFGAETGADTQYF
CDR3nt: TGTGCCAGCAGCTTTGGGGCTGAGACAGGGGCAGATACGCAGTATTTT

d_gene: .
v_gene: TRBV12-3/TRBV12-4
j_gene: TRBJ2-4
abundance: few
CDR3aa: CASSLGGSREAKNIQYF
CDR3nt: TGTGCCAGCAGTTTAGGAGGCTCCCGGGAAGCCAAAAACATTCAGTACTTC

d_gene: .
v_gene: TRBV5-1
j_gene: TRBJ2-5
abundance: .
CDR3aa: CASSLSTGSQETQYF
CDR3nt: TGCGCCAGCAGCTTGAGTACAGGGAGTCAAGAGACCCAGTACTTC

d_gene: TRBD1
v_gene: TRBV6-2/TRBV6-3
j_gene: TRBJ2-1
abundance: many
CDR3aa: CASSSQTGEHYNEQFF
CDR3nt: TGTGCCAGCAGTTCCCAGACAGGGGAACACTACAATGAGCAGTTCTTC

d_gene: TRBD2
v_gene: TRBV5-1
j_gene: TRBJ2-3
abundance: many
CDR3aa: CASSRGTSGSTDTQYF
CDR3nt: TGCGCCAGCAGCAGAGGGACTAGCGGAAGCACAGATACGCAGTATTTT

d_gene: .
v_gene: TRBV14
j_gene: TRBJ2-7
abundance: many
CDR3aa: CASSQDASSYEQYF
CDR3nt: TGTGCCAGCAGCCAAGATGCTTCAAGCTACGAGCAGTACTTC

d_gene: TRBD1
v_gene: TRBV5-1
j_gene: TRBJ2-6
abundance: many
CDR3aa: CASSLAGTGMSGANVLTF
CDR3nt: TGCGCCAGCAGCTTGGCCGGGACAGGGATGTCTGGGGCCAACGTCCTGACTTTC

d_gene: .
v_gene: TRBV5-5
j_gene: TRBJ1-2
abundance: many
CDR3aa: CASSWLGENYGYTF
CDR3nt: TGTGCCAGCAGCTGGTTGGGGGAGAACTATGGCTACACCTTC

d_gene: .
v_gene: TRBV6-5
j_gene: TRBJ1-6
abundance: many
CDR3aa: CASSYRFGDSPLHF
CDR3nt: TGTGCCAGCAGTTATCGTTTCGGCGATTCACCCCTCCACTTT

d_gene: TRBD1
v_gene: TRBV20-1
j_gene: TRBJ2-1
abundance: many
CDR3aa: CSARAWTGGQNEQFF
CDR3nt: TGCAGTGCTAGGGCCTGGACAGGGGGCCAAAATGAGCAGTTCTTC

d_gene: .
v_gene: TRBV6-1
j_gene: TRBJ2-7
abundance: many
CDR3aa: CASSESSPTRQYF
CDR3nt: TGTGCCAGCAGTGAATCGAGCCCTACGCGGCAGTACTTC

d_gene: .
v_gene: TRBV19
j_gene: TRBJ2-7
abundance: few
CDR3aa: CASSISPEGQLEEQYF
CDR3nt: TGTGCCAGTAGTATATCGCCCGAGGGCCAGCTAGAGGAGCAGTACTTC

d_gene: .
v_gene: TRBV2
j_gene: TRBJ2-5
abundance: .
CDR3aa: CASSQTGIRTETQYF
CDR3nt: TGTGCCAGCAGTCAAACCGGTATAAGGACAGAGACCCAGTACTTC

d_gene: .
v_gene: TRBV7-8
j_gene: TRBJ1-5
abundance: many
CDR3aa: CASSQGSGQGDQPQHF
CDR3nt: TGTGCCAGCAGCCAGGGTAGTGGCCAAGGGGATCAGCCCCAGCATTTT

d_gene: .
v_gene: TRBV29-1
j_gene: TRBJ2-3
abundance: many
CDR3aa: CSVVADTDTQYF
CDR3nt: TGCAGCGTTGTAGCGGATACAGATACGCAGTATTTT

d_gene: .
v_gene: TRBV5-1
j_gene: TRBJ2-5
abundance: many
CDR3aa: CASRVPLGGDETQYF
CDR3nt: TGCGCCAGCAGGGTCCCCCTAGGGGGGGACGAGACCCAGTACTTC

d_gene: .
v_gene: TRBV5-5
j_gene: TRBJ1-1
abundance: many
CDR3aa: CASSLDSWNTEAFF
CDR3nt: TGTGCCAGCAGCCTGGACAGCTGGAACACTGAAGCTTTCTTT

d_gene: .
v_gene: TRBV7-9
j_gene: TRBJ1-4
abundance: once
CDR3aa: CASSLGAGNNEKLFF
CDR3nt: TGTGCCAGCAGCTTAGGGGCAGGAAATAATGAAAAACTGTTTTTT

d_gene: TRBD1
v_gene: TRBV11-2
j_gene: TRBJ2-2
abundance: few
CDR3aa: CARSRDRGRHGELFF
CDR3nt: TGTGCCAGGAGCCGGGACAGGGGGCGCCACGGGGAGCTGTTTTTT

d_gene: .
v_gene: TRBV7-6
j_gene: TRBJ1-2
abundance: many
CDR3aa: CASSLALGGWEKDYGYTF
CDR3nt: TGTGCCAGCAGCTTAGCTTTGGGGGGCTGGGAAAAAGACTATGGCTACACCTTC

d_gene: .
v_gene: TRBV5-4
j_gene: TRBJ2-5
abundance: few
CDR3aa: CASSIGGASETQYF
CDR3nt: TGTGCCAGCAGCATCGGTGGGGCGAGTGAGACCCAGTACTTC

d_gene: TRBD2
v_gene: TRBV6-5
j_gene: TRBJ2-5
abundance: many
CDR3aa: CASSYSWTSVYQETQYF
CDR3nt: TGTGCCAGCAGTTACTCTTGGACTAGCGTTTACCAAGAGACCCAGTACTTC

d_gene: .
v_gene: TRBV5-5
j_gene: TRBJ2-4
abundance: few
CDR3aa: CASSLFGGPLAKNIQYF
CDR3nt: TGTGCCAGCAGCTTATTTGGAGGGCCACTAGCCAAAAACATTCAGTACTTC

d_gene: .
v_gene: TRBV7-9
j_gene: TRBJ2-3
abundance: many
CDR3aa: CASSLTLRSTDTQYF
CDR3nt: TGTGCCAGCAGTTTAACACTAAGAAGCACAGATACGCAGTATTTT

d_gene: TRBD1
v_gene: TRBV20-1
j_gene: TRBJ1-2
abundance: many
CDR3aa: CSARVAGQRIYGYTF
CDR3nt: TGCAGTGCTAGAGTGGCGGGACAGCGAATCTATGGCTACACCTTC

d_gene: TRBD1
v_gene: TRBV29-1
j_gene: TRBJ1-6
abundance: many
CDR3aa: CSARQGRGPLHF
CDR3nt: TGCAGCGCCAGACAGGGCCGGGGTCCCCTCCACTTT

d_gene: .
v_gene: TRBV12-3/TRBV12-4
j_gene: TRBJ1-2
abundance: many
CDR3aa: CASSWAGDGYTF
CDR3nt: TGTGCCAGCAGTTGGGCCGGGGATGGCTACACCTTC

d_gene: .
v_gene: TRBV27
j_gene: TRBJ1-5
abundance: many
CDR3aa: CASSVTRVQPQHF
CDR3nt: TGTGCCAGCAGTGTCACCAGGGTTCAGCCCCAGCATTTT

d_gene: .
v_gene: TRBV5-1
j_gene: TRBJ1-2
abundance: many
CDR3aa: CASSLVVGGDNYGYTF
CDR3nt: TGCGCCAGCAGCTTGGTCGTTGGAGGGGATAACTATGGCTACACCTTC

d_gene: TRBD1
v_gene: TRBV7-6
j_gene: TRBJ1-6
abundance: few
CDR3aa: CASSSDRGLYNSPLHF
CDR3nt: TGTGCCAGCAGCTCGGACAGGGGGCTGTATAATTCACCCCTCCACTTT

d_gene: .
v_gene: TRBV5-1
j_gene: TRBJ2-3
abundance: many
CDR3aa: CASSSDGGLERYF
CDR3nt: TGCGCCAGCAGCTCGGACGGGGGCCTAGAGCGGTATTTT

d_gene: TRBD1
v_gene: TRBV5-4
j_gene: TRBJ1-3
abundance: few
CDR3aa: CASSEITGTAGNTIYF
CDR3nt: TGTGCCAGCAGCGAAATTACCGGGACAGCTGGAAACACCATATATTTT

d_gene: .
v_gene: TRBV7-8
j_gene: TRBJ1-2
abundance: many
CDR3aa: CASSLGYRAKGYTF
CDR3nt: TGTGCCAGCAGCTTAGGGTATCGGGCAAAAGGCTACACCTTC

d_gene: .
v_gene: TRBV12-3/TRBV12-4
j_gene: TRBJ1-5
abundance: .
CDR3aa: CASRPGLLGNQPQHF
CDR3nt: TGTGCCAGCAGACCGGGCCTCTTGGGCAATCAGCCCCAGCATTTT

d_gene: .
v_gene: TRBV7-9
j_gene: TRBJ2-2
abundance: many
CDR3aa: CASGPPVPSGELFF
CDR3nt: TGTGCCAGCGGCCCCCCCGTACCCTCCGGGGAGCTGTTTTTT

d_gene: .
v_gene: TRBV2
j_gene: TRBJ2-7
abundance: many
CDR3aa: CASNSYGTYEQYF
CDR3nt: TGTGCCAGCAACAGTTACGGGACCTACGAGCAGTACTTC

d_gene: .
v_gene: TRBV2
j_gene: TRBJ1-1
abundance: many
CDR3aa: CASSVGHLMNTEAFF
CDR3nt: TGTGCCAGCAGTGTGGGACACCTCATGAACACTGAAGCTTTCTTT

d_gene: .
v_gene: TRBV5-8
j_gene: TRBJ2-7
abundance: few
CDR3aa: CASSLVNTFSYEQYF
CDR3nt: TGTGCCAGCAGCTTGGTAAACACATTCTCCTACGAGCAGTACTTC

d_gene: .
v_gene: TRBV6-4
j_gene: TRBJ2-1
abundance: many
CDR3aa: CASSESSERNEQFF
CDR3nt: TGTGCCAGCAGTGAGTCTAGCGAGCGCAATGAGCAGTTCTTC